One sample yielded the 20 T cell receptor beta chains listed below, sequenced in a study of response to subunit inactivated influenza vaccine listed by TCRdb under 2018. The library was built by means of RT-PCR. Instrument used: Illumina HiSeq 2500. TCRdb reprocessing: public reads trimmed at Q25 with fastp, clones called with MiXCR, in-frame beta chains kept. Rows are unified per CDR3 protein, each entry keeping the most common DNA and genes. The sample includes about 780,000 distinct CDR3 sequences, with about 18% observed a single time. The leading ten clones occupy 11% of the sample. Specimen: PBMCs from blood, collected roughly 5 days after vaccination. Receptor source: a man aged 50-59 years who received an inactivated influenza vaccine. Donor details come from another sample of the same person, matched by shared clones.

This clonotype occurred a few times. J is TRBJ2-1 and V is TRBV5-1; 7 positions match TRBD1. Germline values: CDR1 SGHRS, CDR2 YFSETQ. J was trimmed by 1 base and V by 4 bases; bases with no gene match: 8. The CDR3 has 16 residues. In DNA form, the CDR3 reads TGCGCCAGCAGCACCTCCGGGACAGCTTCCTACAATGAGCAGTTCTTC. Residues: CASSTSGTASYNEQFF. Full variable domain (rest looked up from reference TRBV5-1 and TRBJ2-1): KAGVTQTPRYLIKTRGQQVTLSCSPISGHRSVSWYQQTPGQGLQFLFEYFSETQRNKGNFPGRFSGRQFSNSRSEMNVSTLELGDSALYLCASSTSGTASYNEQFFGPGTRLTVL.

This clonotype was found a few times. The chain combines TRBV6-1 with TRBJ1-1; a possible D gene is TRBD1 (6 bases). This CDR3 is built from 16 residues. Germline-derived CDR1 and CDR2 are MNHNS and SASEGT. Deletions cut 7 bases from V and 3 bases from J, with 21 bases between. The CDR3 DNA reads as TGTGCCAGCACGACATCTCCCGGGGGGGCGCACACTGAAGCTTTCTTT. Protein: CASTTSPGGAHTEAFF.

This clonotype has more than one count but fewer than ten. V and J are TRBV7-2 and TRBJ2-5; 7 bases map to TRBD2. The germline CDR1 and CDR2 sequences are SGHTA and FQGNSA. V dropped 4 bases and J dropped 2; count of bases not matched to a gene: 13. This CDR3 region has 17 residues. The CDR3 reads CASSSLGGSTPQETQYF. CDR3 in DNA: TGTGCCAGCAGCTCATTGGGGGGGAGCACCCCTCAAGAGACCCAGTACTTC.

This clonotype occurred a few times. The chain links TRBV20-1 to TRBJ2-1; D remains unclear. V was cut by 6 bases and J by 0 bases, with 15 bases left in between. The CDR3 is 15 amino acids. Looked up from germline, CDR1 is DFQATT and CDR2 is SNEGSKA (reference sequence). The CDR3 bases are TGCAGTGCGCGGCGAACAAAGAGCTCCTACAATGAGCAGTTCTTC. The encoded protein is CSARRTKSSYNEQFF.

This clonotype was recorded a few times. This chain uses TRBV20-1 with TRBJ1-6; D remains ambiguous. This CDR3 region has 13 residues. Trimming shortened V by 1 base and J by 7 bases, and 8 bases separated the two germline ends. Germline CDR1 DFQATT, CDR2 SNEGSKA (reference sequence). This CDR3 reads CSARVGPNSPLHF. In DNA, the CDR3 is TGCAGTGCTAGAGTGGGTCCCAATTCACCCCTCCACTTT.

The chain joins TRBV4-3 to TRBJ1-4; the D is unclear. Germline V lookup: CDR1 LGHNA, CDR2 YSLEER. The length of the CDR3 is 12 residues. Trimming took 3 bases from V and 8 from J, leaving 7 bases between them. Here the CDR3 reads CASSHSTEKLFF. For the CDR3, the DNA is TGCGCCAGCAGCCATAGTACGGAAAAACTGTTTTTT.

This clonotype occurred a few times. The V call is TRBV24-1, the J call TRBJ2-3, with no clear D. Trimming took 0 bases from V and 9 from J, leaving 9 bases between them. The CDR3 is 13 amino acids. CDR1 is KGHDR and CDR2 is SFDVKD in the germline V gene. The CDR3, as DNA: TGTGCCACCAGTGATTTGGGGGTTTCCACGCAGTATTTT. It codes for CATSDLGVSTQYF.

This clonotype was observed a few times. This sequence joins TRBV6-5 and TRBJ1-4, with D possibly being TRBD1 (5 bases). The V end was cut by 2 bases, the J end by 4 bases, with 11 bases between. The CDR3 length is 15 residues. The germline gives CDR1 MNHEY, CDR2 SVGAGI. CDR3 DNA: TGTGCCAGCAGTTACGGGAGGGGACGTAATGAAAAACTGTTTTTT. Encoded protein: CASSYGRGRNEKLFF.

The gene calls are TRBV4-3 and TRBJ1-2; a possible D gene is TRBD1 (6 bases). Trimming removed 0 bases at V and 7 bases at J, with 12 bases between. The CDR3 contains 14 residues. Germline CDR1 is LGHNA and CDR2 is YSLEER. In nucleotides, the CDR3 is TGCGCCAGCAGCCAAGATGTGGCAGGGGTTGGCTACACCTTC. It codes for CASSQDVAGVGYTF.

There are many counts of this clonotype. The gene calls are TRBV5-1 and TRBJ1-1, with 9 positions matching TRBD1. From germline, CDR1 is SGHRS and CDR2 YFSETQ. V gave up 7 bases and J gave up 2 bases; unmatched junction bases: 9. This CDR3 contains 15 residues. The CDR3 reads CASSDGGQGNTEAFF. CDR3 bases: TGCGCCAGCTCGGATGGGGGACAGGGAAACACTGAAGCTTTCTTT.

CDR3 amino acids: CASSGTGSTGELFF. The CDR3 bases are TGTGCCAGCAGTGGGACAGGGAGCACCGGGGAGCTGTTTTTT. J is TRBJ2-2 and V is TRBV11-2, with TRBD1 identical over 9 bases. V trimming: 6 bases; J trimming: 4 bases; junction bases outside the gene matches: 3. Germline V gives CDR1 SGHAT, CDR2 FQNNGV. The CDR3 is 14 amino acids.

The chain recombines TRBV5-1 with TRBJ2-3; 10 bases line up with TRBD2. CDR1 and CDR2 (germline): SGHRS, YFSETQ. Trimming at V came to 0 bases and at J to 5 bases, leaving 6 bases not matched to a gene. The CDR3 length is 16 residues. CDR3 sequence reads: CASSLAPASGRDTQYF. The CDR3, as DNA: TGCGCCAGCAGCTTGGCCCCAGCTAGCGGGAGAGATACGCAGTATTTT. Based on the CDR3 plus reference TRBV5-1 and TRBJ2-3, the full variable domain is KAGVTQTPRYLIKTRGQQVTLSCSPISGHRSVSWYQQTPGQGLQFLFEYFSETQRNKGNFPGRFSGRQFSNSRSEMNVSTLELGDSALYLCASSLAPASGRDTQYFGPGTRLTVL.

As concerns this clonotype: A read error may account for a junction end that differs from germline. V is TRBV14 and J is TRBJ2-7, with TRBD2 matching over 11 bases. CDR3 size: 16 residues. CDR1 is SGHDN and CDR2 is FVKESK in the germline V gene. This CDR3 is CASSQDRLAGPYERYF. The CDR3 nucleotides read TGTGCCAGCAGCCAAGATCGACTAGCGGGACCTTACGAGCGGTACTTC.

The sample holds many counts of this clonotype. This chain joins TRBV5-1 and TRBJ1-5; D not certain. This CDR3 comprises 15 residues. The V gene lost 1 base and the J gene lost 0 bases, with 8 bases spanning the gap. CDR1 and CDR2 (germline): SGHRS, YFSETQ. The CDR3 nucleotides read TGCGCCAGCAGCTTGTCAGGAGATAGCAATCAGCCCCAGCATTTT. Translation: CASSLSGDSNQPQHF.

Notes on this clonotype: At one end the junction does not follow the germline gene, possibly because of a read error. The chain recombines TRBV29-1 with TRBJ2-3; TRBD2 matches at 9 bases. The CDR3 is 15 residues long. The germline V gene encodes CDR1 SQVTM and CDR2 ANQGSEA. CDR3 sequence: CSGEGTSSGSDTQYF. CDR3 coding DNA: TGCAGCGGTGAAGGGACTAGCAGTGGGTCAGATACGCAGTATTTT.

This clonotype occurred many times. The chain combines TRBV5-1 with TRBJ1-2, with TRBD1 as a possible D gene (5 bases). The CDR3 is made up of 15 amino acids. The germline V gene has CDR1 SGHRS and CDR2 YFSETQ. Trimming shortened V by 1 base and J by 5 bases, and 15 bases separated the two germline ends. CDR3: CASSLSWGSAYGYTF. For the CDR3, the DNA is TGCGCCAGCAGCTTGAGTTGGGGGTCAGCTTATGGCTACACCTTC. The entire variable domain, with the rest obtained from reference TRBV5-1 and TRBJ1-2, is as follows: KAGVTQTPRYLIKTRGQQVTLSCSPISGHRSVSWYQQTPGQGLQFLFEYFSETQRNKGNFPGRFSGRQFSNSRSEMNVSTLELGDSALYLCASSLSWGSAYGYTFGSGTRLTVV.

This clonotype occurred many times. Written as DNA, the CDR3 is TGTGCCATCAGGGGGCTTGACAATGAGCAGTTCTTC. Its protein product is CAIRGLDNEQFF. V gene TRBV10-3 combines with J gene TRBJ2-1; weak D call: TRBD1 (5 bases). Germline assignment: CDR1 ENHRY and CDR2 SYGVKD. This CDR3 is 12 amino acids long. V dropped 6 bases and J dropped 5 bases, with 8 bases sitting between them.

This clonotype was recorded at least ten times. The chain has TRBV18 and TRBJ2-1; 7 nucleotides match TRBD2. Germline V gene lookup returns CDR1 KGHSH and CDR2 LQKENI. V dropped 5 bases and J dropped 2; count of bases not matched to a gene: 9. The CDR3 totals 16 residues. This chain's CDR3 is CASSAESGTTYNEQFF. CDR3 DNA: TGTGCCAGCTCAGCAGAGTCCGGGACTACCTACAATGAGCAGTTCTTC.

The chain uses TRBV15 and TRBJ2-7; 8 nucleotides align to TRBD1. Trimming at V came to 2 bases and at J to 2 bases, leaving 8 bases not matched to a gene. The CDR3 consists of 16 residues. The germline V gene encodes CDR1 LNHNV and CDR2 YYDKDF (reference sequence). CDR3 nucleotides: TGTGCCACCAGCAGACACTACGGGACAGGCCCCTACGAGCAGTACTTC. Translating gives CATSRHYGTGPYEQYF.

The chain carries TRBV7-2 and TRBJ2-2, with a weak D call TRBD1 (5 bases). Trimming shortened V by 5 bases and J by 5 bases, and 15 bases separated the two germline ends. The CDR3 has 15 residues. Germline values: CDR1 SGHTA, CDR2 FQGNSA. This chain's CDR3 is CASSPSTGVTGELFF. The CDR3 coding sequence is TGTGCCAGCAGCCCCTCCACAGGAGTAACCGGGGAGCTGTTTTTT.